This T cell receptor beta chain derives from a study of shared clonotypes between healthy human individuals. Study outcomes and limitations: A limitation of the genetic and exposure-history diversity represented arose from few donors.

On this clone: The antigen remains undetermined.

CDR3 size: 17 residues. Deep was the level at which the assay was run. Method: immunoSEQ multiplex PCR; TCRdb's copy keeps in-frame clones and lacks some. The table shows roughly 2.2 million clones, with about 90% occurring only once. Material: naive CD4+ T cells from PBMCs. Indicated subset: CD45RA+ positively selected. The V and J genes are TRBV21-1 and TRBJ2-5; TRBD1 is the table's D call and was not checked against the DNA. TRBV21-1 constitutes a pseudogene. This sequence originates from a man aged 18-30 years in good health. Some clones in this sample may be carry-over from other donors' samples. Here the CDR3 DNA reads TGTGCCAGCAGCAAAGCGTCCAAGGTGTGCAGGGGGGAGACCCAGTACTTC. Translating gives CASSKASKVCRGETQYF.